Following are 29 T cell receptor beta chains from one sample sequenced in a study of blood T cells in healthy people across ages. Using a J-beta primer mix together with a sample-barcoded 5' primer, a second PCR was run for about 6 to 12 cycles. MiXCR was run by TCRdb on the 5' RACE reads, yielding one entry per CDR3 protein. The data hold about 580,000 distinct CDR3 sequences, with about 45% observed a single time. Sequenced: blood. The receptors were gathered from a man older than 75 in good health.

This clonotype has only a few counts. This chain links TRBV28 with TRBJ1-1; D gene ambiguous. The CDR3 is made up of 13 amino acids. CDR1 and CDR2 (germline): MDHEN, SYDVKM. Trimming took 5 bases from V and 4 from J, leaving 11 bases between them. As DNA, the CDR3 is TGTGCCAGCAGTGCATACATGAGCACTGAAGCTTTCTTT. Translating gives CASSAYMSTEAFF.

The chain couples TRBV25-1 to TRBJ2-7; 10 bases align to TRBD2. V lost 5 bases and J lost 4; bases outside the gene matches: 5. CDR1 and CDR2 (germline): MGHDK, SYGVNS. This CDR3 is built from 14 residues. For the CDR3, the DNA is TGTGCCAGCAGTTCAGCGGGAGGGCCTTACGAGCAGTACTTC. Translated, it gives CASSSAGGPYEQYF.

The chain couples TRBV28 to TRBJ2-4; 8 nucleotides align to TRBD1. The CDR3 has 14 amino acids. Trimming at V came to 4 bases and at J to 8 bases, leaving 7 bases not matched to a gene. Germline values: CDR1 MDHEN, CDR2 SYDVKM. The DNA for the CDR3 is TGTGCCAGCAGTTGGGGCGGACAGGGTTACATTCAGTACTTC. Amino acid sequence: CASSWGGQGYIQYF.

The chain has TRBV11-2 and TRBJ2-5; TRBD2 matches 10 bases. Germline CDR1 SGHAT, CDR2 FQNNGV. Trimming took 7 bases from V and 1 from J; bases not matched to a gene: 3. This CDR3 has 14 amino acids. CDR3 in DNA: TGTGCCAGCACCCGGACTAGCGGCCAAGAGACCCAGTACTTC. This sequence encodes CASTRTSGQETQYF.

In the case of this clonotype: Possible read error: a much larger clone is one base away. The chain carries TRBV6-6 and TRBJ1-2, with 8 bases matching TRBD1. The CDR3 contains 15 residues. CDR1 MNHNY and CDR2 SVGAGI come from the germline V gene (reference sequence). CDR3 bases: TGTGCCGGCAGTCTCTTCACCGGGACAGGCTACGGCTACACCTTC. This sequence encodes CAGSLFTGTGYGYTF.

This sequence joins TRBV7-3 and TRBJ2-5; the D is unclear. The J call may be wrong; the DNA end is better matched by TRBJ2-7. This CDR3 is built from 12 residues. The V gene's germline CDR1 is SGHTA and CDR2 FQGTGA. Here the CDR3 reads CASSFTDREQYF. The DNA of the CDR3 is TGTGCCAGCAGCTTCACGGACCGCGAGCAGTACTTC.

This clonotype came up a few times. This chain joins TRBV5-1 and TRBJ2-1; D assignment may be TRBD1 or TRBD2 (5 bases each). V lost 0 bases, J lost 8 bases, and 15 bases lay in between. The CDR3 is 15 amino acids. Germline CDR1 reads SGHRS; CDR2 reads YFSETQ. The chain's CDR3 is CASSLVGESRDEQFF. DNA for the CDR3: TGCGCCAGCAGCTTGGTGGGGGAGAGTCGCGATGAGCAGTTCTTC.

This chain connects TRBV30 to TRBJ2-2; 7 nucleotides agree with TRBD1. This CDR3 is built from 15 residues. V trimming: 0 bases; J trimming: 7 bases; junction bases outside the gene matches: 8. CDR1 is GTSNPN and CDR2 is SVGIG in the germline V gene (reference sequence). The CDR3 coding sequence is TGTGCCTGGAGTGTCCTATCGGCAGGGGGCGGGGAGCTGTTTTTT. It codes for CAWSVLSAGGGELFF.

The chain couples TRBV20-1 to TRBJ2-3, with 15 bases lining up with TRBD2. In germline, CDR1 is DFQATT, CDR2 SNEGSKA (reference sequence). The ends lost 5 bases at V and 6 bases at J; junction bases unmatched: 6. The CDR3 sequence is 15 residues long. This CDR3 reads CSASGTSGGRDTQYF. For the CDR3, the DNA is TGCAGTGCTTCCGGGACTAGCGGGGGGCGGGATACGCAGTATTTT.

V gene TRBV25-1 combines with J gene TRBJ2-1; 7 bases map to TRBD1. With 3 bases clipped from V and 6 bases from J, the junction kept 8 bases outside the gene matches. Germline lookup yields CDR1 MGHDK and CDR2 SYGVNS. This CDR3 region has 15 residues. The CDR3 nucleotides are TGTGCCAGCAGTGAGGCAGGGGGTGTAGTCAATGAGCAGTTCTTC. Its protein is CASSEAGGVVNEQFF.

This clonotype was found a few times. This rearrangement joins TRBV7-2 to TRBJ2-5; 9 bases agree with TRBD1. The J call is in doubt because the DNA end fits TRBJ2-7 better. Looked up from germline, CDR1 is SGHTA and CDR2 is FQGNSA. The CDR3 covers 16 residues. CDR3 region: CASSSTLGTGNYEQYF. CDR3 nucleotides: TGTGCCAGCAGCTCAACCTTGGGGACAGGGAACTACGAGCAGTACTTC.

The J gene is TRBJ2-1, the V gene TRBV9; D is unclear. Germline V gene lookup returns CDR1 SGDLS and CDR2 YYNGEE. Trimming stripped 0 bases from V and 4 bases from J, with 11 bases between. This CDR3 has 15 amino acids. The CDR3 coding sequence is TGTGCCAGCAGCGTAGGGCCCGACTCTTACAATGAGCAGTTCTTC. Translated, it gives CASSVGPDSYNEQFF. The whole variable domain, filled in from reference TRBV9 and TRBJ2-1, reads DSGVTQTPKHLITATGQRVTLRCSPRSGDLSVYWYQQSLDQGLQFLIQYYNGEERAKGNILERFSAQQFPDLHSELNLSSLELGDSALYFCASSVGPDSYNEQFFGPGTRLTVL.

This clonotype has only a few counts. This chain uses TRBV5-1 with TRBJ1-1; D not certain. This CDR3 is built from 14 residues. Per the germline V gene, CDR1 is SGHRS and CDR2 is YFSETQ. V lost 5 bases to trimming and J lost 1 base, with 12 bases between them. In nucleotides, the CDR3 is TGCGCCAGCAGTATCGGCGGAGAGAACACTGAAGCTTTCTTT. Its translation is CASSIGGENTEAFF.

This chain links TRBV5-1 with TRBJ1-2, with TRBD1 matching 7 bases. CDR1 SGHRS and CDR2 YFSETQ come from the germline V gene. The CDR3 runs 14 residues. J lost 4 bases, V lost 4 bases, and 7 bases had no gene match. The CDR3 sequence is CASSQTGVSYGYTF. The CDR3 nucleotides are TGCGCCAGCAGCCAAACAGGGGTGAGCTATGGCTACACCTTC.

In nucleotides, the CDR3 is TGTGCCAGCAGTTATGAGGCAGGAAAGAATCCACCCCTCCACTTT. It encodes CASSYEAGKNPPLHF. This chain connects TRBV6-5 to TRBJ1-6, with unresolved D. Germline V gene lookup returns CDR1 MNHEY and CDR2 SVGAGI. The germline V and J ends were trimmed by 3 bases and 11 bases, with 17 bases remaining between them. The CDR3 covers 15 residues.

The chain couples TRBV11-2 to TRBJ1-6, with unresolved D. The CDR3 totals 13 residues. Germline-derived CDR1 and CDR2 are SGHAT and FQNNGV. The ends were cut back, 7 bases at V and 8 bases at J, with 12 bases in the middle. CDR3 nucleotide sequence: TGTGCCAGCACCGGAGATTTTTATTCACCCCTCCACTTT. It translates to CASTGDFYSPLHF.

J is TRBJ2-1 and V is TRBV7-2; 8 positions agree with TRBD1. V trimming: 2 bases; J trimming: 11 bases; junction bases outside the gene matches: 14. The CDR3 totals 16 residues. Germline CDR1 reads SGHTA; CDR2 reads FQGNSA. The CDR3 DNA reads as TGTGCCAGCAGCTTAATGGTGCAGGGGGCCGGGGCTCAGCAGTTCTTC. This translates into CASSLMVQGAGAQQFF. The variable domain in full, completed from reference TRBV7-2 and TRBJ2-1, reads GAGVSQSPSNKVTEKGKDVELRCDPISGHTALYWYRQSLGQGLEFLIYFQGNSAPDKSGLPSDRFSAERTGGSVSTLTIQRTQQEDSAVYLCASSLMVQGAGAQQFFGPGTRLTVL.

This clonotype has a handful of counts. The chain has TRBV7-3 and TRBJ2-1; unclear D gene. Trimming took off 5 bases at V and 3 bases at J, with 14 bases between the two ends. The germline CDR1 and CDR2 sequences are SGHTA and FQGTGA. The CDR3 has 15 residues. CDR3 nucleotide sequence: TGTGCCAGCAGCGTAGTTGGTAGTATCTACAATGAGCAGTTCTTC. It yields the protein CASSVVGSIYNEQFF.

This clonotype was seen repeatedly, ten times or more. CDR3 DNA: TGTGCCAGCAGTTTATCGGCTAACCAAGGAGGGCCCACCTACGAGCAGTACTTC. Encoded protein: CASSLSANQGGPTYEQYF. The chain is built from TRBV27 and TRBJ2-7; tentative D call: TRBD2 (6 bases). CDR3 length equals 18 residues. Trimming took off 0 bases at V and 2 bases at J, with 20 bases between the two ends. Germline CDR1 is MNHEY and CDR2 is SMNVEV (reference sequence).

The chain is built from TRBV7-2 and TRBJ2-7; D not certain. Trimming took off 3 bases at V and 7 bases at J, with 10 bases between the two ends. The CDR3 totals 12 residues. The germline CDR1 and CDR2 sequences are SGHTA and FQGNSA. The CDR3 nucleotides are TGTGCCAGCAGCTTTGCCCCGACGGAGCAGTACTTC. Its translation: CASSFAPTEQYF.

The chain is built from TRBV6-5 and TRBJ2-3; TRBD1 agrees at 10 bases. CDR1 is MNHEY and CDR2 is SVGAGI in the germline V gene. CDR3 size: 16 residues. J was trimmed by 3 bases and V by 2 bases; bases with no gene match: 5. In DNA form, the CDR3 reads TGTGCCAGCAGTTACACCCCGGGACAGGGGACAGATACGCAGTATTTT. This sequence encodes CASSYTPGQGTDTQYF.

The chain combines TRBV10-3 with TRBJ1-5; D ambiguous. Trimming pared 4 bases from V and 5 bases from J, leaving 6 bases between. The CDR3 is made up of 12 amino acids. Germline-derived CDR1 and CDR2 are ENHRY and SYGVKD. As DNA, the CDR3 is TGTGCCATCAGTGTTGGAGATCAGCCCCAGCATTTT. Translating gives CAISVGDQPQHF.

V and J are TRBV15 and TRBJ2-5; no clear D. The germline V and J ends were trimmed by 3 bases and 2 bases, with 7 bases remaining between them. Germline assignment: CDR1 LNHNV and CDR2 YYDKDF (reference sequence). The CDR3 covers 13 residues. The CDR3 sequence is CATSSKYQETQYF. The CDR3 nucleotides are TGTGCCACCAGCAGTAAATATCAAGAGACCCAGTACTTC.

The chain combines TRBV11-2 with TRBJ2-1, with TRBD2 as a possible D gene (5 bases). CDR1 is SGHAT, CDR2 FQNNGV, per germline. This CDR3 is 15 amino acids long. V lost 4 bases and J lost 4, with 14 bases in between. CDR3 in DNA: TGTGCCAGCAGCTCCGGACTTCAAACATACAATGAGCAGTTCTTC. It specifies CASSSGLQTYNEQFF.

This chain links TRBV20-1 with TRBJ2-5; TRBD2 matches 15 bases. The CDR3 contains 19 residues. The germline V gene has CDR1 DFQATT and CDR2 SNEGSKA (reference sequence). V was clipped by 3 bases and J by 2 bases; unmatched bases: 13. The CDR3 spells CSARGIGTSGGPDQETQYF. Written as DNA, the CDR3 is TGCAGTGCTAGGGGGATAGGGACTAGCGGGGGGCCGGATCAAGAGACCCAGTACTTC.

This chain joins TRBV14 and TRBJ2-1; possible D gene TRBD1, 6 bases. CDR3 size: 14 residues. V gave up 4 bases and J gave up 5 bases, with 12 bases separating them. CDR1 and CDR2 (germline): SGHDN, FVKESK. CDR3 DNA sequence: TGTGCCAGCAGCCTTCCACAGGGCCACAATGAGCAGTTCTTC. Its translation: CASSLPQGHNEQFF.

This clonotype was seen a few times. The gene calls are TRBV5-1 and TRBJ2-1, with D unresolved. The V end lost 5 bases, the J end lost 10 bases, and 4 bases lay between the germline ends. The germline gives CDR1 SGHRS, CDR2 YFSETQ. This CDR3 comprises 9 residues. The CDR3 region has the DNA TGCGCCAGCAGGTGGGAGCAGTTCTTC. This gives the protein CASRWEQFF.

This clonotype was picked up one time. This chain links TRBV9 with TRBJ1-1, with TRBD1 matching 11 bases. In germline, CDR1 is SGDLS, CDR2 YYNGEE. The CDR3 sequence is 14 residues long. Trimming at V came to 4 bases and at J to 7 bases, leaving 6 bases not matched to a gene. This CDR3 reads CASSPRDRGSEAFF. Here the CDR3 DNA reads TGTGCCAGCAGCCCTCGGGACAGGGGGAGTGAAGCTTTCTTT. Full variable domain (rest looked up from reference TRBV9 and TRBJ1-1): DSGVTQTPKHLITATGQRVTLRCSPRSGDLSVYWYQQSLDQGLQFLIQYYNGEERAKGNILERFSAQQFPDLHSELNLSSLELGDSALYFCASSPRDRGSEAFFGQGTRLTVV.

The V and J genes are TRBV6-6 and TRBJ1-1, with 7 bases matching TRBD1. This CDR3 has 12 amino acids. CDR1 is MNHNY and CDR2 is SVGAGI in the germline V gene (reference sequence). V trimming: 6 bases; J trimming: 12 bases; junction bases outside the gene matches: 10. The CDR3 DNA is TGTGCCAGCAGCCCGACAGGGCCTGAGACTTTCTTT. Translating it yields CASSPTGPETFF.